One sample yielded the 7 T cell receptor beta chains listed below, sequenced in a study of early T cells in non-severe SARS-CoV-2 infection. TCRdb analysed the 5' RACE reads with MiXCR anew, one entry per CDR3 protein. The repertoire consists of approximately 22,000 distinct CDR3 sequences, with around 5% occurring once and the leading ten covering approximately 15%. The sample in question was whole blood, obtained at baseline. The receptors here all came from an adult who was a healthcare worker with PCR-confirmed SARS-CoV-2 infection or an uninfected control (not recorded which).

This clonotype was counted many times. This chain uses TRBV6-6 with TRBJ2-5; 7 nucleotides line up with TRBD1. The CDR3 loop spans 14 amino acids. Germline V gene lookup returns CDR1 MNHNY and CDR2 SVGAGI (reference sequence). Trimming cost V 3 bases and J 0 bases; bases outside gene matches: 1. The DNA of the CDR3 is TGTGCCAGCAGTTATACAGGGGACCAAGAGACCCAGTACTTC. Amino acids: CASSYTGDQETQYF.

This clonotype was counted between two and nine times. V gene TRBV11-2 combines with J gene TRBJ1-5, with 11 bases matching TRBD1. V gave up 5 bases and J gave up 2 bases; unmatched junction bases: 5. The CDR3 totals 16 residues. CDR1 and CDR2 (germline): SGHAT, FQNNGV. CDR3 bases: TGTGCCAGCAGCGCGGACAGGGGGCAGGGCAATCAGCCCCAGCATTTT. This sequence encodes CASSADRGQGNQPQHF.

V is TRBV7-2 and J is TRBJ1-1; TRBD1 matches 8 bases. Germline V gives CDR1 SGHTA, CDR2 FQGNSA. Trimming at V came to 4 bases and at J to 8 bases, leaving 3 bases not matched to a gene. The CDR3 spans 12 residues. In nucleotides, the CDR3 is TGTGCCAGCAGCTACGGACAGGGAGAAGCTTTCTTT. It encodes CASSYGQGEAFF. The whole variable domain, filled in from reference TRBV7-2 and TRBJ1-1, reads GAGVSQSPSNKVTEKGKDVELRCDPISGHTALYWYRQSLGQGLEFLIYFQGNSAPDKSGLPSDRFSAERTGGSVSTLTIQRTQQEDSAVYLCASSYGQGEAFFGQGTRLTVV.

To note about this clonotype: Possible read error: a much larger clone is one base away. The chain has TRBV7-3 and TRBJ2-5, with 8 bases identical to TRBD2. The CDR3 is 15 amino acids. Germline CDR1 reads SGHTA; CDR2 reads FQGTGA. The CDR3 spells CVSSLTGGYQETQYF. The CDR3 DNA is TGTGTCAGCAGCTTAACGGGAGGGTACCAAGAGACCCAGTACTTC.

In its sample, this clonotype was seen a few times. V is TRBV24-1 and J is TRBJ2-2; maybe TRBD2 (6 bases). The CDR3 is 12 amino acids. Germline V gene lookup returns CDR1 KGHDR and CDR2 SFDVKD. V gave up 6 bases and J gave up 9 bases, with 10 bases separating them. DNA for the CDR3: TGTGCCACCAGTCATGCGGGGAGGGAGCTGTTTTTT. It codes for CATSHAGRELFF.

The genes are TRBV18 and TRBJ2-3; 12 nucleotides agree with TRBD1. There are 16 residues in the CDR3. The V gene end was trimmed by 2 bases and the J gene end by 4 bases; junction bases not matched to a gene: 4. Germline values: CDR1 KGHSH, CDR2 LQKENI. This CDR3 is CASSPSGTGGADTQYF. The CDR3, as DNA: TGTGCCAGCTCACCAAGCGGGACAGGGGGCGCAGATACGCAGTATTTT.

This clonotype has a handful of counts. The chain combines TRBV6-5 with TRBJ1-2, with no clear D. Trimming pared 10 bases from V and 0 bases from J, leaving 12 bases between. CDR1 is MNHEY and CDR2 is SVGAGI in the germline V gene. This CDR3 comprises 13 residues. CDR3 sequence (DNA): TGTGCCACATCAGAGCGCGCTAACTATGGCTACACCTTC. Its protein product is CATSERANYGYTF.